This T cell receptor beta chain was recorded in a study of cytomegalovirus exposure and HLA in healthy donors. About the study: Out of roughly 200 million T cells, an earlier analysis found about 120 million unique TCR beta sequences in total.

CDR3 length equals 14 residues. Trimming cost V 2 bases and J 8 bases, with 15 bases left between them. Germline V CDR1 and CDR2: SGHDN, FVKESK. The PCR ran on 60 Vbeta and 13 Jbeta primers. The assay was immunoSEQ multiplex PCR, and TCRdb's table has in-frame clones only and misses some. The sample contains roughly 230,000 clones, roughly 84% of which appear only once. This sequence originates from a girl under 10 years old in good health and CMV-seronegative. Material: PBMCs. The V call is TRBV14, the J call TRBJ1-2; D possibly corresponds to TRBD1 (6 bases). The CDR3 reads CASSQLLQGLGYTF. As DNA, the CDR3 is TGTGCCAGCAGCCAACTTTTACAGGGTTTGGGCTACACCTTC.